This TCR beta chain was observed in a study of early stage breast cancer tumors. Trimming left V 4 bases short and J 1 base short, with 7 bases between. The CDR3 loop spans 13 amino acids. Germline assignment: CDR1 ENHRY and CDR2 SYGVKD. The table came from immunoSEQ multiplex PCR; TCRdb's copy has only in-frame clones and leaves some out. The table lists 35,000 to 45,000 clones, about 68% of them singletons, with roughly 7% in the top ten. This chain uses TRBV10-3 with TRBJ2-5, with D uncertain. Specimen: blood. The TCR sequence derives from a person between 55 and 70 years old with breast cancer. The CDR3 is CAISGWAQETQYF. The CDR3, as DNA: TGTGCCATCAGTGGATGGGCCCAAGAGACCCAGTACTTC.